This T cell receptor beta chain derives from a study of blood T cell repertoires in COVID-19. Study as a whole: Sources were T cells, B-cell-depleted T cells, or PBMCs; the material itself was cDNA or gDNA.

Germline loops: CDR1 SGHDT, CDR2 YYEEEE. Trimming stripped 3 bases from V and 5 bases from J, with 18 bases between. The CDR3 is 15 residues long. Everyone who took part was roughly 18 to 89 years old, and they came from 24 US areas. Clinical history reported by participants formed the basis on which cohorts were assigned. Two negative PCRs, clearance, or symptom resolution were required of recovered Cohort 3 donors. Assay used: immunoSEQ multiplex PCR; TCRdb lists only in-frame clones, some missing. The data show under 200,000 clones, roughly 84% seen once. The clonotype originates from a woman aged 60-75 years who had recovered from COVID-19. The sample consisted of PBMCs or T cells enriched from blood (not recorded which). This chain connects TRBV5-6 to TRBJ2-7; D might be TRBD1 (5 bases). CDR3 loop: CASSWQLQGFNEQYF. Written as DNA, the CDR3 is TGTGCCAGCAGCTGGCAACTCCAGGGTTTCAACGAGCAGTACTTC.